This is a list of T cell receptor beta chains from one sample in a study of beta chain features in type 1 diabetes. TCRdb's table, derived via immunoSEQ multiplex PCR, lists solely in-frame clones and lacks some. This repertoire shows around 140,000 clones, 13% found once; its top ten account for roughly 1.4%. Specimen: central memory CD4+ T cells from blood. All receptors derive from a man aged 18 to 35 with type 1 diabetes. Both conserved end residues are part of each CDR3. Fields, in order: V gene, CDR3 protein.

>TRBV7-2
CASSFYTAGADTQYF
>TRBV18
CASSLTPGAGYQETQYF
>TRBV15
CATSSGPGLAGGTGGEQFF
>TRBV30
CAWSLDRGSEAFF
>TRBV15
CATSTGQGGEQYF
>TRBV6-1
CASSDPGGKWEQYF
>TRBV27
CASRPQETQYF
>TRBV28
CASSPPDGQGAKTQYF
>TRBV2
CASSGLSGATNEKLFF
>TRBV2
CASRDTNQPQHF
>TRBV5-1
CASSLARGPGIWFF
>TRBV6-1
CASSGGQKSSGANVLTF
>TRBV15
CATSREAQGASEQFF
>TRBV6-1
CASSEDRDRGSQPQHF
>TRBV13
CASSSSDLSGSGNTIYF
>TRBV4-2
CASSQDLQASTDTQYF
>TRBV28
CASLDTYTEAFF
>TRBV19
CASSPLWTAMNTEAFF
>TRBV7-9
CASSPTRTGYGANVLTF
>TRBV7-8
CASSLGQGDEQFF
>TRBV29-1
CSVGQGLGENYGYTF
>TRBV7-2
CASSLLDEKLFF
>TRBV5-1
CASSLGDRGDGETQYF
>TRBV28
CASSLALNTEAFF
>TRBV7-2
CASSPPWAGENEQYF